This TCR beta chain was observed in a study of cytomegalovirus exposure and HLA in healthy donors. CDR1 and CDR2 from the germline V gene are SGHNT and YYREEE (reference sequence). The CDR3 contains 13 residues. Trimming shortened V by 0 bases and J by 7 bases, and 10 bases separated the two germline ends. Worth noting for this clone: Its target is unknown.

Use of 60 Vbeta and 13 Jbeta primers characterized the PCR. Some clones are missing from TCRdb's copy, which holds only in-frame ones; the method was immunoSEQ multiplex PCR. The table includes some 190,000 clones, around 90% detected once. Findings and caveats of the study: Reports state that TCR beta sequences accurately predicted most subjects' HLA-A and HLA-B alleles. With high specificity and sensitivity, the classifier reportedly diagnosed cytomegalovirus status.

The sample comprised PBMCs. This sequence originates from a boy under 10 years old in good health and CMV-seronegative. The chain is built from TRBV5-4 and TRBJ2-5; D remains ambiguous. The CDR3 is CASSLDPVGTQYF. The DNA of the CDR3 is TGTGCCAGCAGCTTGGACCCAGTTGGGACCCAGTACTTC.